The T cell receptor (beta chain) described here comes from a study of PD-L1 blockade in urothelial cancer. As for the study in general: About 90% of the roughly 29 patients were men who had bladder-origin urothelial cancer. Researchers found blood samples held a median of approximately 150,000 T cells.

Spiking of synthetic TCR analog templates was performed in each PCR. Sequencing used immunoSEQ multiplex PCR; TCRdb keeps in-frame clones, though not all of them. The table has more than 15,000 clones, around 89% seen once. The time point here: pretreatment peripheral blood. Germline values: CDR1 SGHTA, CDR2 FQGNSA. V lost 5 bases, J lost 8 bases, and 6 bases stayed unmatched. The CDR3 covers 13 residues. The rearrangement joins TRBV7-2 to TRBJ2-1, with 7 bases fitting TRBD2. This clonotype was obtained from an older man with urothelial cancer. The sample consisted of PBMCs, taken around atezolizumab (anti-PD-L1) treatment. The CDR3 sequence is CASSRDYQYEQFF. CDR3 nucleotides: TGTGCCAGCAGCCGGGACTACCAATATGAGCAGTTCTTC.